Below, 22 T cell receptor beta chains from the same sample are listed, as sequenced in a study of pediatric ulcerative colitis. The table came from immunoSEQ multiplex PCR; TCRdb's copy has only in-frame clones and leaves some out. This table has about 64,000 clones, roughly nine tenths appearing once. Sample: blood. These receptors all come from a boy between 5 and 17 years old with severe ulcerative colitis.

The chain links TRBV18 to TRBJ2-7, with 7 bases lining up with TRBD1. V dropped 3 bases and J dropped 4; count of bases not matched to a gene: 12. Germline lookup yields CDR1 KGHSH and CDR2 LQKENI. CDR3 length: 16 amino acids. CDR3 protein: CASSPTRDSKNYEQYF. The CDR3 nucleotides are TGTGCCAGCTCACCTACCCGGGACAGCAAAAATTACGAGCAGTACTTC.

As for this clone: The junction departs from germline at one end; a sequencing error may be responsible. V and J are TRBV10-3 and TRBJ2-7, with D tentatively TRBD1 or TRBD2 (5 bases each). The CDR3 is made up of 13 amino acids. From germline, CDR1 is ENHRY and CDR2 SYGVKD. CDR3 residues: CASSQRGAYEQYF. The CDR3 region has the DNA TGTGCCAGCAGTCAACGAGGGGCCTACGAGCAGTACTTC.

The V call is TRBV4-1, the J call TRBJ2-3, with TRBD2 as a possible D gene (5 bases). Trimming took 0 bases from V and 2 from J, leaving 12 bases between them. The germline CDR1 and CDR2 sequences are MGHRA and YSYEKL. This CDR3 has 16 amino acids. The CDR3 bases are TGCGCCAGCAGCCAAGATTCTCAGCGGACCACAGATACGCAGTATTTT. It encodes CASSQDSQRTTDTQYF.

This clone came up once. V is TRBV10-2 and J is TRBJ2-7; TRBD1 agrees at 7 bases. The CDR3 extends over 14 amino acids. Germline loops: CDR1 WSHSY, CDR2 SAAADI. V lost 0 bases, J lost 2 bases, and 1 base stayed unmatched. CDR3: CASSESQGAYEQYF. DNA of the CDR3: TGCGCCAGCAGTGAGTCTCAGGGGGCCTACGAGCAGTACTTC.

This rearrangement joins TRBV6-6 to TRBJ1-2; 9 nucleotides match TRBD1. The CDR3 runs to 15 residues. In germline, CDR1 is MNHNY, CDR2 SVGAGI (reference sequence). Trimming removed 6 bases from V and 4 bases from J; junction bases left unmatched: 9. CDR3 in amino acids: CASRPTGTGIYGYTF. Written as DNA, the CDR3 is TGTGCCAGCAGGCCAACCGGGACAGGGATCTATGGCTACACCTTC.

J is TRBJ2-5 and V is TRBV5-1, with TRBD2 matching 9 bases. This CDR3 has 16 amino acids. Germline CDR1 is SGHRS and CDR2 is YFSETQ. J was trimmed by 5 bases and V by 0 bases; bases with no gene match: 8. The CDR3 bases are TGCGCCAGCAGCTTGGGACTAGCGGAACCAGGGGAGACCCAGTACTTC. It specifies CASSLGLAEPGETQYF.

Here the CDR3 reads CAISESGLAGANIQYF. The CDR3 DNA sequence: TGTGCCATCAGTGAGTCGGGCCTGGCGGGAGCGAACATTCAGTACTTC. The V gene is TRBV10-3, the J gene TRBJ2-4, with 7 bases identical to TRBD2. V dropped 0 bases and J dropped 7; count of bases not matched to a gene: 9. This CDR3 has 16 residues. Looked up from germline, CDR1 is ENHRY and CDR2 is SYGVKD.

There are a few counts of this clone. V gene TRBV6-1 combines with J gene TRBJ1-2; possible D gene TRBD1, 5 bases. Trimming cost V 10 bases and J 6 bases, with 24 bases left between them. CDR1 and CDR2 from the germline V gene are MNHNS and SASEGT. CDR3 length: 15 amino acids. In DNA, the CDR3 is TGTGCCATCCCCCGGTGGGGGAAGGTCGGGAATGGCTACACCTTC. Its protein is CAIPRWGKVGNGYTF.

The chain is built from TRBV13 and TRBJ2-2; TRBD1 matches 7 bases. CDR3 size: 18 residues. Germline loops: CDR1 PRHDT, CDR2 FYEKMQ (reference sequence). Unmatched junction bases numbered 18, after V lost 6 bases and J lost 5 bases. The CDR3 nucleotides read TGTGCCAGCAGTCCAGCCACCGTGGGGACAGCCGAAACCGGGGAGCTGTTTTTT. Protein: CASSPATVGTAETGELFF.

The CDR3 sequence: CAISESQAGAKNIQYF. CDR3 in DNA: TGTGCCATCAGTGAGTCGCAGGCGGGAGCCAAAAACATTCAGTACTTC. V gene TRBV10-3 combines with J gene TRBJ2-4; D perhaps matches TRBD2 (5 bases). Germline V gives CDR1 ENHRY, CDR2 SYGVKD. There are 16 residues in the CDR3. Trimming cost V 0 bases and J 0 bases, with 9 bases left between them.

The chain uses TRBV1 and TRBJ2-2; the table gives TRBD1 as D, unverified against the DNA. TRBV1 is marked as a pseudogene. This CDR3 has 16 amino acids. CDR3 DNA: TGCACCAGCAGCCACTCTAGGGGCCTTACCACCGGGGAGCTGTTTTTT. Translation gives CTSSHSRGLTTGELFF.

The chain carries TRBV2 and TRBJ2-7; TRBD1 matches 7 bases. The CDR3 loop spans 15 amino acids. The ends lost 4 bases at V and 2 bases at J; junction bases unmatched: 8. From germline, CDR1 is SNHLY and CDR2 FYNNEI. CDR3 DNA: TGTGCCAGCAGTGGGTGGAGACAGGGCACCTACGAGCAGTACTTC. The encoded protein is CASSGWRQGTYEQYF.

V and J are TRBV4-3 and TRBJ1-1; weak D call: TRBD1 (5 bases). This CDR3 has 16 amino acids. Germline V gene sequence: CDR1 LGHNA, CDR2 YSLEER. V lost 0 bases, J lost 1 base, and 12 bases lay in between. For the CDR3, the DNA is TGCGCCAGCAGCCAAGATCGGCGGGACCCGAACACTGAAGCTTTCTTT. Translation gives CASSQDRRDPNTEAFF.

The rearrangement uses TRBV7-2 and TRBJ2-1; D is perhaps TRBD2 (6 bases). CDR1 is SGHTA and CDR2 is FQGNSA in the germline V gene. This CDR3 contains 14 residues. V was pared by 4 bases and J by 8 bases, with 15 bases between. The CDR3 here is CASSSDALADEQFF. The DNA for the CDR3 is TGTGCCAGCAGCTCGGATGCCTTAGCGGATGAGCAGTTCTTC.

The chain recombines TRBV2 with TRBJ2-5, with D possibly being TRBD2 (5 bases). The V and J ends lost 8 bases and 7 bases respectively, with 17 bases between them. CDR1 is SNHLY and CDR2 is FYNNEI in the germline V gene. The CDR3 totals 13 residues. The DNA for the CDR3 is TGTGCCAGCTGCGCCACTAGTGTGGGGACCCAGTACTTC. Encoded protein: CASCATSVGTQYF.

J is TRBJ2-7 and V is TRBV7-8; 7 nucleotides match TRBD1. This CDR3 contains 16 residues. Germline trimming cut 0 bases from V and 0 bases from J; bases unmatched to any gene: 5. CDR1 is SGHVS, CDR2 FQNEAQ, per germline. The CDR3 DNA reads TGTGCCAGCAGCTTAGCAGAGACAGGGAGCTCCTACGAGCAGTACTTC. Translating gives CASSLAETGSSYEQYF.

The rearrangement uses TRBV6-5 and TRBJ2-7; 8 positions match TRBD2. The J segment lost 3 bases and the V segment lost 8 bases, leaving 6 bases of the junction unmatched. The CDR3 covers 13 residues. Germline CDR1 reads MNHEY; CDR2 reads SVGAGI. CDR3 bases: TGTGCCAGCGCGGGGCTAGCGGGCTACGAGCAGTACTTC. Residues: CASAGLAGYEQYF.

The V call is TRBV7-9, the J call TRBJ1-1, with D unclear. CDR3 length: 14 residues. Germline values: CDR1 SEHNR, CDR2 FQNEAQ (reference sequence). Trimming took 4 bases from V and 4 from J, leaving 13 bases between them. CDR3 amino acids: CASSSSLDVTEAFF. As DNA, the CDR3 is TGTGCCAGCAGCTCCTCCCTGGACGTCACTGAAGCTTTCTTT.

The chain carries TRBV4-3 and TRBJ2-1; 9 bases line up with TRBD2. Germline V gene data show CDR1 as LGHNA and CDR2 as YSLEER. V shed 5 bases, J shed 5 bases, and the junction held 7 bases outside the gene matches. CDR3 length: 15 amino acids. CDR3 loop: CASSRGSGSNNEQFF. In DNA form, the CDR3 reads TGCGCCAGCAGCAGGGGTAGCGGGAGTAACAATGAGCAGTTCTTC.

The chain links TRBV15 to TRBJ2-1; 9 bases match TRBD2. In germline, CDR1 is LNHNV, CDR2 YYDKDF (reference sequence). The CDR3 contains 15 residues. With V trimmed by 2 bases and J by 8 bases, 7 bases remained unmatched. CDR3 residues: CATSRLGLALDEQFF. The CDR3 nucleotides read TGTGCCACCAGCAGATTGGGACTAGCCCTAGATGAGCAGTTCTTC.

The chain is built from TRBV7-9 and TRBJ2-3; D unclear. The germline V gene encodes CDR1 SEHNR and CDR2 FQNEAQ (reference sequence). With 7 bases removed from V and 2 bases from J, the gap between germline ends came to 4 bases. The CDR3 is made up of 11 amino acids. The CDR3 DNA reads TGTGCCAGCACCCACACAGATACGCAGTATTTT. Protein sequence: CASTHTDTQYF.

The chain links TRBV10-1 to TRBJ2-7, with D hard to call. CDR1 is WNHNN and CDR2 is SYGVQD in the germline V gene (reference sequence). V gave up 4 bases and J gave up 5 bases, with 12 bases separating them. The CDR3 is 13 residues long. CDR3 in amino acids: CASSVGPPNEQYF. The CDR3, as DNA: TGCGCCAGCAGTGTCGGGCCACCTAACGAGCAGTACTTC.